This is a list of T cell receptor beta chains from one sample in a study of shared clonotypes between healthy human individuals. Generated by immunoSEQ multiplex PCR, the TCRdb table keeps only in-frame clones and is missing some. This sample yields approximately 2,000,000 clones, of which about nine tenths are seen a single time; approximately 0.39% belongs to the top ten. Sequenced material: naive CD4+ T cells from PBMCs. Source of these receptors: a man between 18 and 29 years old in good health. Some clones in this sample may be carry-over from other donors' samples. Each CDR3 is given with its conserved first and last residue. Fields, in order: D gene, J gene, V gene, clone size, CDR3 length, CDR3 DNA, CDR3 protein. A D gene is named only where the DNA matches it firmly. Only some rows state a clone size, as once, few, many or a class for expanded clones.

.,TRBJ1-3,TRBV30,.,13,TGTGCCTGGAGTGTTGGGACTGGAAACACCATATATTTT,CAWSVGTGNTIYF
.,TRBJ2-1,TRBV11-3,.,14,TGTGCCAGCAGCCGAGACAGCTCCTACAATGAGCAGTTCTTC,CASSRDSSYNEQFF
.,TRBJ1-2,TRBV28,once,12,TGTGCCAGCAGTTTTATTGAGGGGGGCTACACCTTC,CASSFIEGGYTF
TRBD2,TRBJ2-1,TRBV7-2,once,16,TGTGCCAGCAGCTTAGCTGGAACTAGCGGGAGCCCCCGGCCGTTCTTC,CASSLAGTSGSPRPFF
.,TRBJ2-1,TRBV7-8,.,11,TGTGCCAGCCATTTTAACAATGAGCAGTTCTTC,CASHFNNEQFF
.,TRBJ1-2,TRBV10-2,.,15,TGCGCCAGCAGCGACGCTTGGGAGGCCCTTTATGGCTACACCTTC,CASSDAWEALYGYTF
TRBD2,TRBJ2-3,TRBV9,.,15,TGTGCCAGCAGCCCACTAGCGGGAGTATCAGATACGCAGTATTTT,CASSPLAGVSDTQYF
TRBD2,TRBJ2-5,TRBV15,.,16,TGTGCCACCAGCAGACCGAAGGGACTAGCGGAAGAGACCCAGTACTTC,CATSRPKGLAEETQYF
.,TRBJ2-3,TRBV27,.,15,TGTGCCAGCAGTTTTAGGGGAGACCTCACAGATACGCAGTATTTT,CASSFRGDLTDTQYF
TRBD1,TRBJ2-6,TRBV10-3,.,18,TGTGCCATCAGTGGGAAGACAGGGGGAGTCCTTGAGGCCAACGTCCTGACTTTC,CAISGKTGGVLEANVLTF
.,TRBJ2-7,TRBV18,once,13,TGTGCCAGCTCACCACCTGGATCCTACGAGCAGTACTTC,CASSPPGSYEQYF
.,TRBJ2-5,TRBV27,.,12,TGTGCCAGCAGTCCCACGGGAGAGACCCAGTACTTC,CASSPTGETQYF
.,TRBJ2-2,TRBV9,.,13,TGTGCCAGCAGCGTAGGTAACACCGGGGAGCTGTTTTTT,CASSVGNTGELFF
TRBD2,TRBJ2-7,TRBV6-4,.,16,TGTGCCAGCAGTGGGACTAGCGGGAGGCCCTCCTACGAGCAGTACTTC,CASSGTSGRPSYEQYF
.,TRBJ1-4,TRBV25-1,once,16,TGTGCCAGCAGTGAATCCGGATATGCAACTAATGAAAAACTGTTTTTT,CASSESGYATNEKLFF
.,TRBJ1-4,TRBV5-1,few,15,TGCGCCAGCAGCTCCGGACGAACAACTAATGAAAAACTGTTTTTT,CASSSGRTTNEKLFF
.,TRBJ1-2,TRBV28,.,14,TGTGCCAGCAGTCACAGGGTAGCTAACTATGGCTACACCTTC,CASSHRVANYGYTF
TRBD2,TRBJ2-1,TRBV7-9,.,15,TGTGCCAGCAGCTTCGAGGCGGGAGGGCCTGGGGAGCAGTTCTTC,CASSFEAGGPGEQFF
TRBD1,TRBJ1-1,TRBV30,.,14,TGTGCCTGGAGTGTCGGGCAGGGGGCGAGTAGGGCTTTCTTT,CAWSVGQGASRAFF
.,TRBJ1-1,TRBV30,.,13,TGTGCCTGGAGTGTTGGGGGGATTACTGAAGCTTTCTTT,CAWSVGGITEAFF
TRBD1,TRBJ1-5,TRBV28,.,16,TGTGCCAGCAGTTTATTAACAACAGGGGGATATCAGCCCCAGCATTTT,CASSLLTTGGYQPQHF
.,TRBJ1-1,TRBV6-5,.,13,TGTGCCAGCAGTTACTCAAGGGGGATTGGAGCTTTCTTT,CASSYSRGIGAFF
TRBD1,TRBJ1-2,TRBV4-3,.,15,TGCGCCAGCAGCCGGCAGGGGGCCCATAACTATGGCTACACCTTC,CASSRQGAHNYGYTF
.,TRBJ2-3,TRBV21-1,.,16,TGTGCCAGCAGGGGGACTAGGGACCCTAGCACAGATACGCAGTATTTT,CASRGTRDPSTDTQYF
.,TRBJ1-1,TRBV7-2,.,14,TGTGCCAGCAGCTTGGTGGCCGTAAACACTGAAGCTTTCTTT,CASSLVAVNTEAFF
.,TRBJ1-5,TRBV19,.,17,TGTGCCAGTAACTTCGTCGGGCGATACCTCTCCCAACAGCCCCAGCATTTT,CASNFVGRYLSQQPQHF
.,TRBJ2-3,TRBV5-1,.,15,TGCGCCAGCAGCTTGGGGCAGTTACCCACAGATACGCAGTATTTT,CASSLGQLPTDTQYF